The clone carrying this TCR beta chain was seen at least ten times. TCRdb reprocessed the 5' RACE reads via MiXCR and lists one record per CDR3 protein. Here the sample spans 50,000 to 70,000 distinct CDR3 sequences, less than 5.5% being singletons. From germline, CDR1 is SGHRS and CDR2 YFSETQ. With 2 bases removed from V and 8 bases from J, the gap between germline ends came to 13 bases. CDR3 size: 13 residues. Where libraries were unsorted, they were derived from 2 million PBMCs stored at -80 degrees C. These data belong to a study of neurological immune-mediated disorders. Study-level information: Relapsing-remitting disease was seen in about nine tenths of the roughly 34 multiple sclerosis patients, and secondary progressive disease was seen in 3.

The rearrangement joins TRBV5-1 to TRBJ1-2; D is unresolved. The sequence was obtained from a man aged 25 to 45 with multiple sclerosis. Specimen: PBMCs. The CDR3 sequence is CASSLARSRGYTF. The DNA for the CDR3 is TGCGCCAGCAGCTTAGCCCGGTCTAGAGGCTACACCTTC.